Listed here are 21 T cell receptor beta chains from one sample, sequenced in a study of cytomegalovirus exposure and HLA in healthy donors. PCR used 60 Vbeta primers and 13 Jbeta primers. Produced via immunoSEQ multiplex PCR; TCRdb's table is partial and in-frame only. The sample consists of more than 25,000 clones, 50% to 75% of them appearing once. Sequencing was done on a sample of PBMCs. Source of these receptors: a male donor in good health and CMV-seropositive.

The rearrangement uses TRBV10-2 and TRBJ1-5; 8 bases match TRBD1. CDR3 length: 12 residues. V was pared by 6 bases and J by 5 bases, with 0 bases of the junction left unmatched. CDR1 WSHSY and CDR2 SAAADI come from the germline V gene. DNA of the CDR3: TGCGCCAGCAGGACAGGGGATCAGCCCCAGCATTTT. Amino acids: CASRTGDQPQHF.

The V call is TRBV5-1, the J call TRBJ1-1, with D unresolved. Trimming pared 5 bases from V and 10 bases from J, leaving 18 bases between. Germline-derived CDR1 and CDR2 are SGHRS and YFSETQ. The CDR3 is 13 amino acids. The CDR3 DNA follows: TGCGCCAGCAGAACCGAGGATGGGGAGGGAGCTTTCTTT. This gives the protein CASRTEDGEGAFF.

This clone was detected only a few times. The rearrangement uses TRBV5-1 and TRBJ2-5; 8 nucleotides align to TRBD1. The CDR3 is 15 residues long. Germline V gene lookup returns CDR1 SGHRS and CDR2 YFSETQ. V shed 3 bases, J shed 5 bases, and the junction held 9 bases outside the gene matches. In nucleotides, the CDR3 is TGCGCCAGCAGCTCGGGGACAGGAAGAGAGGAGACCCAGTACTTC. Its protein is CASSSGTGREETQYF.

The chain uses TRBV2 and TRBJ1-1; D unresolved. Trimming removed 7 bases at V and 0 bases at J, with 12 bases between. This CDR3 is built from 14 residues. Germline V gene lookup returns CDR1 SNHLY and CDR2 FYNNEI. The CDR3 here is CASKSEGVNTEAFF. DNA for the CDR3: TGTGCCAGCAAGTCTGAGGGCGTGAACACTGAAGCTTTCTTT.

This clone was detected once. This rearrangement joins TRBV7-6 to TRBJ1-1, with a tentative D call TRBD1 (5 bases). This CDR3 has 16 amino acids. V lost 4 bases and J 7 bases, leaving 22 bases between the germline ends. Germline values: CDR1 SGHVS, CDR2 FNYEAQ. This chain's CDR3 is CASSSRGGLSGLEAFF. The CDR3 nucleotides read TGTGCCAGCAGCTCCCGGGGAGGGTTATCAGGGCTTGAAGCTTTCTTT.

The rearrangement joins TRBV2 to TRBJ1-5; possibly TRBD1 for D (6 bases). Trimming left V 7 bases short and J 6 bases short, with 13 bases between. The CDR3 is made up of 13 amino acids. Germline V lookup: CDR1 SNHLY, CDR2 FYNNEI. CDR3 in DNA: TGTGCCAGCAAGGTGGGGGCGGGTCAGCCCCAGCATTTT. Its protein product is CASKVGAGQPQHF.

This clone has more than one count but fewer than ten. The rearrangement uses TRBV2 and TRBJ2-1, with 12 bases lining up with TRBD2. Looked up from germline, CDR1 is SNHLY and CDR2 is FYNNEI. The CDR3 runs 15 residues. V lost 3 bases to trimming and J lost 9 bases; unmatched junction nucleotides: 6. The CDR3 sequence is CASSDILAGGGEQFF. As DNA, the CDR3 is TGTGCCAGCAGTGATATCCTAGCGGGAGGGGGTGAGCAGTTCTTC.

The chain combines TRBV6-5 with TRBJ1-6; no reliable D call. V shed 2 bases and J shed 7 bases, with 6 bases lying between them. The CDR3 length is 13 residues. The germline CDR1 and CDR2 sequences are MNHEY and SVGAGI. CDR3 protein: CASSYEVNSPLHF. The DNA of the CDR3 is TGTGCCAGCAGTTACGAGGTGAATTCACCCCTCCACTTT.

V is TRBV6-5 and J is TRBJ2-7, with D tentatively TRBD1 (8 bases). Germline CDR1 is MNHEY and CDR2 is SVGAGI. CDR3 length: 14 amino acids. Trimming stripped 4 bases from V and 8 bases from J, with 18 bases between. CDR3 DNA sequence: TGTGCCAGCAGTTCCTACAGGGGGGGGGTGAAGCAGTACTTC. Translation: CASSSYRGGVKQYF.

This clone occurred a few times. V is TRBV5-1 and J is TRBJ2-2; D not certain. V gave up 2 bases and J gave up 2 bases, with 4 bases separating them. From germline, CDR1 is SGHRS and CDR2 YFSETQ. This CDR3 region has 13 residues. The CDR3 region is CASSLTNTGELFF. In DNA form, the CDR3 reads TGCGCCAGCAGCTTAACAAACACCGGGGAGCTGTTTTTT.

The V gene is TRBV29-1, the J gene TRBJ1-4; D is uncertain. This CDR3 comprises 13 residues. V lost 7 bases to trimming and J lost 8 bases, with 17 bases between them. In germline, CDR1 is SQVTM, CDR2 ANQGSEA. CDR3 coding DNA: TGCAGCGCCGTGAGGAGGTCGGGAGAAAAACTGTTTTTT. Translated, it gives CSAVRRSGEKLFF.

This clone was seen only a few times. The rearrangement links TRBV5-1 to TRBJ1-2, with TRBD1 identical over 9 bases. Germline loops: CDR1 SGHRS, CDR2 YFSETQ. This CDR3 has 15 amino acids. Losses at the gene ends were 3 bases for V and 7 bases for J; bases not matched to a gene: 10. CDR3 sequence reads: CASSSSTGGSSGYTF. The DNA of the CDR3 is TGCGCCAGCAGCTCCTCGACAGGGGGGTCCTCTGGCTACACCTTC.

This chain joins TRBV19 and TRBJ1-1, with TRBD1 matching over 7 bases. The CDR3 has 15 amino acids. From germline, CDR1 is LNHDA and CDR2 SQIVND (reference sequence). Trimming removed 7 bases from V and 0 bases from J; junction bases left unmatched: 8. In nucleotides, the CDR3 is TGTGCCAGTACTCTCCCGGGACAGCTGAACACTGAAGCTTTCTTT. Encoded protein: CASTLPGQLNTEAFF.

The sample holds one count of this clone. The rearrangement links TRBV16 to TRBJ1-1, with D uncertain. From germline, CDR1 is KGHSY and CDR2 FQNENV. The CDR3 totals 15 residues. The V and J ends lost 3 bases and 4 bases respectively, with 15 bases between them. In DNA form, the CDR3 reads TGTGCCAGCAGCCATGGGCGAAGGGAGACCACTGAAGCTTTCTTT. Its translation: CASSHGRRETTEAFF. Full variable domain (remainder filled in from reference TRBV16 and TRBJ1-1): GEEVAQTPKHLVRGEGQKAKLYCAPIKGHSYVFWYQQVLKNEFKFLISFQNENVFDETGMPKERFSAKCLPNSPCSLEIQATKLEDSAVYFCASSHGRRETTEAFFGQGTRLTVV.

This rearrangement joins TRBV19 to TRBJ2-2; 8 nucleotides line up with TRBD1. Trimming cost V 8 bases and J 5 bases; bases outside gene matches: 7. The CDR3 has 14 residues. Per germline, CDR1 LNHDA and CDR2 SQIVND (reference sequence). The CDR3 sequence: CASGQGRWTGELFF. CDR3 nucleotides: TGTGCCAGTGGACAGGGTCGGTGGACCGGGGAGCTGTTTTTT.

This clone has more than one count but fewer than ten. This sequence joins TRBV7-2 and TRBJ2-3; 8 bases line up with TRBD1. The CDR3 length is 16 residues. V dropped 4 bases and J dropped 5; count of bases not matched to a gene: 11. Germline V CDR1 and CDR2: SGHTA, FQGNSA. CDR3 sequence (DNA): TGTGCCAGCAGCTCCGGGACAGGCCTACCCGGAGATACGCAGTATTTT. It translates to CASSSGTGLPGDTQYF.

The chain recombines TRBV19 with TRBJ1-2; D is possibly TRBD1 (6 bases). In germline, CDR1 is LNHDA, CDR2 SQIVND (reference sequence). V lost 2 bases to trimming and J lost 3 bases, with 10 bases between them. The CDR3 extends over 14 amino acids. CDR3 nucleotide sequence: TGTGCCAGTAGTATATGGACAGAAGACTATGGCTACACCTTC. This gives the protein CASSIWTEDYGYTF.

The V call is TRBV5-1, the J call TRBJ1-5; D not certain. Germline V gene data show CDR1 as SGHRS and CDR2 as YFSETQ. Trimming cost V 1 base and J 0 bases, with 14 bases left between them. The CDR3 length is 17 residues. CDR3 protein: CASSLTAGQYSNQPQHF. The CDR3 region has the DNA TGCGCCAGCAGCTTGACGGCTGGGCAGTATAGCAATCAGCCCCAGCATTTT. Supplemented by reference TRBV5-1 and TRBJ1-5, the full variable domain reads KAGVTQTPRYLIKTRGQQVTLSCSPISGHRSVSWYQQTPGQGLQFLFEYFSETQRNKGNFPGRFSGRQFSNSRSEMNVSTLELGDSALYLCASSLTAGQYSNQPQHFGDGTRLSIL.

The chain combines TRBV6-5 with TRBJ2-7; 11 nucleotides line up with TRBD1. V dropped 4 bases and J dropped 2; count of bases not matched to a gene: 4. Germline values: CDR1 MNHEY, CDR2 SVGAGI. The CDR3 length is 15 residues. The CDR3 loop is CASSSRDRGAYEQYF. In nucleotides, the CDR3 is TGTGCCAGCAGTTCCCGGGACAGGGGGGCCTACGAGCAGTACTTC.

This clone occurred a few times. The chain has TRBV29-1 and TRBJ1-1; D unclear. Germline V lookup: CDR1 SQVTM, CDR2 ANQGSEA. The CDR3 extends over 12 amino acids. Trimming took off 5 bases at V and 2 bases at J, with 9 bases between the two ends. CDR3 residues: CSVSGRNTEAFF. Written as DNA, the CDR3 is TGCAGCGTTAGCGGCAGAAACACTGAAGCTTTCTTT.

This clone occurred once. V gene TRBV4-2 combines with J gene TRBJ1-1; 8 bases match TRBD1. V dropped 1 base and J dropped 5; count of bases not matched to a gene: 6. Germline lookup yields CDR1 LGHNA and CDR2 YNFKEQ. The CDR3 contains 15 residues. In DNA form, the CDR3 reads TGTGCCAGCAGCCAAGGGAGACAGGGGCGAACTGAAGCTTTCTTT. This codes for CASSQGRQGRTEAFF.